The rows below give T cell receptor beta chains drawn from one sample of a study of post-analysis software for immune sequencing data. In TCRdb, the PCR reads were re-called with MiXCR into one record per CDR3 protein. The data contain roughly 620,000 distinct CDR3 sequences, roughly 40% of them singletons. Material for sequencing was blood. The origin of the receptors is a girl aged 5-17 years with multiple sclerosis. Each CDR3 is given with its conserved first and last residue. The D gene is left open where the match is weak. Rows may omit the clone size; those that give it use once, few, many or a size class.

d_gene | abundance | j_gene | v_gene | CDR3nt | CDR3aa
NA | once | TRBJ2-5 | TRBV6-6 | TGTGCCAGCAGACGGAACCAAGAGACCCAGTACTTC | CASRRNQETQYF
TRBD2 | NA | TRBJ2-7 | TRBV24-1 | TGTGCCACCAGTGATGTCGGACTAGCGGGTACAACTGAGCAGTACTTC | CATSDVGLAGTTEQYF
NA | NA | TRBJ1-2 | TRBV12-3/TRBV12-4 | TGTGCCAGCAGTTTCCGGGCGGGCTATGGCTACACCTTC | CASSFRAGYGYTF
NA | few | TRBJ2-3 | TRBV7-6 | TGTGCCAGCAGCTTAGAGGCCCCACATACGCAGTATTTT | CASSLEAPHTQYF
NA | NA | TRBJ1-1 | TRBV29-1 | TGCAGCGTTAGGGGGACGGGGGATGCGGCCACTGAAGCTTTCTTT | CSVRGTGDAATEAFF
NA | NA | TRBJ2-5 | TRBV10-3 | TGTGCCATCGGGAGTGAGCAGTACTTC | CAIGSEQYF
NA | many | TRBJ2-1 | TRBV6-4 | TGTGCCAGCAGAAACAGCAGCGAGCAGTTCTTC | CASRNSSEQFF
TRBD2 | NA | TRBJ2-7 | TRBV12-3/TRBV12-4 | TGTGCCAGCGCACTAGCGGGAGAACGCTACGAGCAGTACTTC | CASALAGERYEQYF
NA | few | TRBJ2-3 | TRBV5-1 | TGCGCCAGCACCGGGGGGCCCCAAGATACGCAGTATTTT | CASTGGPQDTQYF
NA | NA | TRBJ2-7 | TRBV6-6 | TGTGCCAGCAGTATATACTTCCGGGGCAGTTCCTACGAGCAGTACTTC | CASSIYFRGSSYEQYF
TRBD2 | few | TRBJ2-5 | TRBV20-1 | TGCAGTGCTAGAGATGAATACGCGACTAGCGGGTTTCAAGAGACCCAGTACTTC | CSARDEYATSGFQETQYF
NA | NA | TRBJ2-2 | TRBV6-1 | TGTGCCAGCAGAGGTCTTATCACCGGGGAGCTGTTTTTT | CASRGLITGELFF
TRBD2 | NA | TRBJ2-7 | TRBV12-3/TRBV12-4 | TGTGTCAGCAGTTTTACCCGGGGGGGCCCCTACGAGCAGTACTTC | CVSSFTRGGPYEQYF
TRBD2 | NA | TRBJ2-1 | TRBV12-3/TRBV12-4 | TGTGCCAGCAGTTCCATAGCGGGAGTTATCTACAATGAGCAGTTCTTC | CASSSIAGVIYNEQFF
NA | NA | TRBJ1-1 | TRBV2 | TGTGCCAGCAGGCGCACGAACACTGAAGCTTTCTTT | CASRRTNTEAFF
NA | NA | TRBJ2-2 | TRBV5-1 | TGCGCCAGCATGCCGGGACGCGAGGGCGGGGAGCTGTTTTTT | CASMPGREGGELFF
NA | many | TRBJ2-7 | TRBV5-1 | TGCGCCAGCAGCCTCCAAGGGGTCGAGCAGTACTTC | CASSLQGVEQYF
TRBD1 | NA | TRBJ2-3 | TRBV29-1 | TGCAGCGTTGAAAGGGGGATGACTCTGGGACAGGGGGCAGATACGCAGTATTTT | CSVERGMTLGQGADTQYF
NA | few | TRBJ1-5 | TRBV29-1 | TGCAGCGTTGGGAGTGGGGATCAGCCCCAGCATTTT | CSVGSGDQPQHF
NA | NA | TRBJ2-1 | TRBV5-6 | TGTGCCAGCAGCTGGCGGGATTGGGACGGGTACAATGAGCAGTTCTTC | CASSWRDWDGYNEQFF
NA | NA | TRBJ2-1 | TRBV12-3/TRBV12-4 | TGTGCCAGCAGTTTATCGAGCGGTTGGGATGAGCAGTTCTTC | CASSLSSGWDEQFF
TRBD1 | NA | TRBJ2-7 | TRBV12-3/TRBV12-4 | TGTGCCAGCAGTTCCTCGGGACAGTCTTACGAGCAGTACTTC | CASSSSGQSYEQYF
TRBD2 | NA | TRBJ2-3 | TRBV7-2 | TGTGCCAGCAGCCATATTCGACTAGCGGGAGTCCCAGATACGCAGTATTTT | CASSHIRLAGVPDTQYF
NA | NA | TRBJ1-2 | TRBV10-3 | TGTGCCATCAGTGGCTCCAACTATGGCTACACCTTC | CAISGSNYGYTF
TRBD2 | few | TRBJ2-5 | TRBV2 | TGTGCCAGCAGTTATGGACTAGCGGGCCAAGAGACCCAGTACTTC | CASSYGLAGQETQYF
NA | NA | TRBJ2-7 | TRBV12-3/TRBV12-4 | TGTGCCAGCAGCGTCTTAGGCTACGAGCGGTACTTC | CASSVLGYERYF
NA | few | TRBJ2-5 | TRBV5-1 | TGCGCCAGCAGACTCCCAAACCCCCGGGAGACCCAGTACTTC | CASRLPNPRETQYF
TRBD2 | NA | TRBJ2-3 | TRBV29-1 | TGCAGCGTGGGGGGACTAGCGGGAGGAACAGATACGCAGTATTTT | CSVGGLAGGTDTQYF
NA | few | TRBJ1-2 | TRBV12-3/TRBV12-4 | TGTGCCAGCAGTGTAGCCAGGCCTTATGGCTACACCTTC | CASSVARPYGYTF
NA | NA | TRBJ2-5 | TRBV27 | TGTGCCAGCAGTTGGAAAGCCCAAGAGACCCAGTACTTC | CASSWKAQETQYF
NA | NA | TRBJ1-3 | TRBV4-1 | TGCGCCAGCAGCCAAGCTGGGGTACGAGGAAACACCATATATTTT | CASSQAGVRGNTIYF
TRBD2 | NA | TRBJ2-1 | TRBV7-2 | TGTGCCAGCACTCTGGGAGGGAGGAGGTTTGGTGAGCAGTTCTTC | CASTLGGRRFGEQFF
NA | NA | TRBJ2-5 | TRBV29-1 | TGCAGCGCACGGGGGCCAGGGTACCAAGAGACCCAGTACTTC | CSARGPGYQETQYF
NA | few | TRBJ2-6 | TRBV12-3/TRBV12-4 | TGTGCCAGCAGTTTCGACGGGGCCAACGTCCTGACTTTC | CASSFDGANVLTF
TRBD2 | NA | TRBJ2-1 | TRBV12-3/TRBV12-4 | TGTGCCAGCAGTCCCCGACTAGCGGGAGGGGAGACCCAGTTCTTC | CASSPRLAGGETQFF
TRBD2 | few | TRBJ2-4 | TRBV27 | TGTGCCAGCAGTTTAGGTGCGCTAGCGGGGGGTTACAACATTCAGTACTTC | CASSLGALAGGYNIQYF
NA | few | TRBJ2-7 | TRBV10-3 | TGTGCCATTCAGATGTACCCAGCCTACGAGCAGTACTTC | CAIQMYPAYEQYF
NA | few | TRBJ1-1 | TRBV7-9 | TGTGCCAGCAGTGACTGGGGGATGGCTTTCTTT | CASSDWGMAFF
NA | few | TRBJ2-5 | TRBV20-1 | TGCAGTGCCCCAGTGGGGGGCCAAGAGACCCAGTACTTC | CSAPVGGQETQYF
NA | NA | TRBJ2-3 | TRBV24-1 | TGTGCCACCAGTTTGGCGGCAGATACGCAGTATTTT | CATSLAADTQYF